The 3 T cell receptor beta chains below were found in one sample sequenced in a study of graft-versus-host responses after intestinal transplantation. Sequencing used immunoSEQ multiplex PCR; TCRdb keeps in-frame clones, though not all of them. The table has 35,000 to 45,000 clones, 85% to 90% seen once. This sample comprised PBMCs, obtained approximately 270 days after transplant. All receptors come from a human patient who received an intestinal transplant, so some T cells may come from the graft donor.

The rearrangement links TRBV4-1 to TRBJ2-2; perhaps TRBD2 as D (5 bases). V lost 4 bases and J 1 base, leaving 7 bases between the germline ends. Per germline, CDR1 MGHRA and CDR2 YSYEKL. There are 14 residues in the CDR3. The CDR3 DNA reads TGCGCCAGCAGCCGGACTGAGAACACCGGGGAGCTGTTTTTT. This codes for CASSRTENTGELFF.

This chain joins TRBV6-5 and TRBJ2-5; D call uncertain. The V gene lost 0 bases and the J gene lost 5 bases, with 10 bases spanning the gap. Germline CDR1 reads MNHEY; CDR2 reads SVGAGI. CDR3 size: 14 residues. CDR3 region: CASSYSDRLETQYF. As DNA, the CDR3 is TGTGCCAGCAGTTACTCAGATAGGTTGGAGACCCAGTACTTC.

V gene TRBV7-9 combines with J gene TRBJ2-2; TRBD2 matches at 8 bases. CDR3 length: 15 amino acids. From germline, CDR1 is SEHNR and CDR2 FQNEAQ (reference sequence). V was clipped by 2 bases and J by 3 bases; unmatched bases: 2. CDR3 amino acids: CASSLRGGDTGELFF. The CDR3 DNA is TGTGCCAGCAGCTTACGGGGGGGCGACACCGGGGAGCTGTTTTTT.